These 27 T cell receptor beta chains share one sample of origin, sequenced in a study of OX40 agonist ivuxolimab in advanced cancers. Repertoires were generated with immunoSEQ multiplex PCR, while TCRdb's copy carries only in-frame clones and drops some. Among 25,000 to 35,000 clones listed, over 90% were seen once. The input for sequencing was CD4+ or CD8+ T cells sorted from blood, taken in a trial of the OX40 agonist ivuxolimab. These receptors were taken from an adult with an advanced solid tumor such as melanoma, head and neck, liver or kidney cancer.

J is TRBJ2-3 and V is TRBV5-5; D not certain. Per the germline V gene, CDR1 is SGHKS and CDR2 is YYEKEE (reference sequence). Trimming stripped 0 bases from V and 0 bases from J, with 11 bases between. The CDR3 sequence is 16 residues long. This CDR3 reads CASSLGPGTSTDTQYF. The DNA for the CDR3 is TGTGCCAGCAGCTTGGGTCCCGGAACGAGCACAGATACGCAGTATTTT.

This clone was counted only a few times. V and J are TRBV6-4 and TRBJ1-1; 10 positions match TRBD1. CDR1 is MRHNA and CDR2 is SNTAGT in the germline V gene. V trimming: 6 bases; J trimming: 4 bases; junction bases outside the gene matches: 5. This CDR3 is built from 14 residues. The CDR3 DNA sequence: TGTGCCAGCAGCAAGGGACAGGGGAGCACTGAAGCTTTCTTT. Its protein product is CASSKGQGSTEAFF.

This chain uses TRBV28 with TRBJ2-7; 8 bases agree with TRBD2. CDR1 and CDR2 from the germline V gene are MDHEN and SYDVKM. This CDR3 is 16 amino acids long. V lost 6 bases and J lost 6; bases outside the gene matches: 16. The CDR3 DNA follows: TGTGCCAGCAGCCCGGACGGGGGGGGGACCCGCTTCGAGCAGTACTTC. This gives the protein CASSPDGGGTRFEQYF.

The rearrangement uses TRBV7-7 and TRBJ2-2, with D hard to call. The CDR3 extends over 12 amino acids. Germline V lookup: CDR1 SSHAT, CDR2 FNYEAQ (reference sequence). V was trimmed by 5 bases and J by 5 bases, leaving 6 bases between them. The CDR3 coding sequence is TGTGCCAGCAGCCCTCATACCGGGGAGCTGTTTTTT. Protein product: CASSPHTGELFF. The whole variable domain, remainder taken from reference TRBV7-7 and TRBJ2-2, is GAGVSQSPRYKVTKRGQDVTLRCDPISSHATLYWYQQALGQGPEFLTYFNYEAQPDKSGLPSDRFSAERPEGSISTLTIQRTEQRDSAMYRCASSPHTGELFFGEGSRLTVL.

For the CDR3, the DNA is TGTGCCTGGAGTCTAGGACTGAGAGGCTACACCTTC. Its translation is CAWSLGLRGYTF. The chain joins TRBV30 to TRBJ1-2; D remains ambiguous. The V gene lost 2 bases and the J gene lost 8 bases, with 12 bases spanning the gap. Germline V gene lookup returns CDR1 GTSNPN and CDR2 SVGIG (reference sequence). The CDR3 sequence is 12 residues long.

The chain recombines TRBV30 with TRBJ1-1, with D possibly being TRBD1 (5 bases). Trimming removed 4 bases from V and 4 bases from J, with 13 bases in between. Germline V CDR1 and CDR2: GTSNPN, SVGIG (reference sequence). CDR3 length: 13 residues. CDR3 in amino acids: CAWTQGMGTEAFF. The CDR3 coding sequence is TGTGCCTGGACTCAGGGAATGGGCACTGAAGCTTTCTTT.

A single count supports this clone. This chain connects TRBV11-2 to TRBJ2-5; D unclear. CDR1 and CDR2 from the germline V gene are SGHAT and FQNNGV. The CDR3 sequence is 13 residues long. With 8 bases removed from V and 5 bases from J, the gap between germline ends came to 15 bases. CDR3: CASLGGYPETQYF. DNA for the CDR3: TGTGCCAGCCTGGGCGGCTACCCGGAGACCCAGTACTTC.

V and J are TRBV6-4 and TRBJ2-2; D assignment may be TRBD1 or TRBD2 (6 bases each). The CDR3 loop spans 15 amino acids. V was pared by 3 bases and J by 3 bases, with 11 bases between. From germline, CDR1 is MRHNA and CDR2 SNTAGT. The DNA for the CDR3 is TGTGCCAGCAGTGAAGGGGGGATGGACACCGGGGAGCTGTTTTTT. The encoded protein is CASSEGGMDTGELFF.

This clone has just one count. The chain recombines TRBV2 with TRBJ2-1; D remains unclear. Trimming removed 7 bases from V and 6 bases from J, with 13 bases in between. Germline loops: CDR1 SNHLY, CDR2 FYNNEI. The CDR3 length is 13 residues. CDR3 DNA sequence: TGTGCCAGCACCCAGACCGTACCCAATGAGCAGTTCTTC. Protein: CASTQTVPNEQFF. The entire variable domain, with the rest obtained from reference TRBV2 and TRBJ2-1, is as follows: EPEVTQTPSHQVTQMGQEVILRCVPISNHLYFYWYRQILGQKVEFLVSFYNNEISEKSEIFDDQFSVERPDGSNFTLKIRSTKLEDSAMYFCASTQTVPNEQFFGPGTRLTVL.

This chain joins TRBV11-3 and TRBJ2-3; 10 bases are shared with TRBD1. V dropped 0 bases and J dropped 7; count of bases not matched to a gene: 13. CDR1 SGHNT and CDR2 YENEEA come from the germline V gene. The length of the CDR3 is 18 residues. This CDR3 reads CASSLDDRWTGGENTQYF. CDR3 in DNA: TGTGCCAGCAGCTTAGATGATCGTTGGACAGGGGGGGAAAATACGCAGTATTTT.

The rearrangement links TRBV9 to TRBJ2-2, with TRBD1 matching 7 bases. Per germline, CDR1 SGDLS and CDR2 YYNGEE. The ends lost 4 bases at V and 4 bases at J; junction bases unmatched: 16. This CDR3 spans 18 amino acids. For the CDR3, the DNA is TGTGCCAGCAGCTCGACGAGATCCGGGACAGAAATCACCGGGGAGCTGTTTTTT. Encoded protein: CASSSTRSGTEITGELFF.

In nucleotides, the CDR3 is TGTGCCAGCAGATCGACAGGGGACTATGGCTACACCTTC. Protein product: CASRSTGDYGYTF. V is TRBV11-1 and J is TRBJ1-2; 8 positions agree with TRBD1. J gave up 3 bases and V 6 bases, and 3 bases lay outside the gene matches. The CDR3 is 13 residues long. CDR1 SGHAT and CDR2 FQDESV come from the germline V gene (reference sequence).

The rearrangement joins TRBV27 to TRBJ1-3; D uncertain. Trimming removed 2 bases at V and 1 base at J, with 3 bases between. The CDR3 totals 13 residues. Looked up from germline, CDR1 is MNHEY and CDR2 is SMNVEV (reference sequence). The DNA for the CDR3 is TGTGCCAGCAGTTTAAATTCTGGAAACACCATATATTTT. This translates into CASSLNSGNTIYF.

This chain joins TRBV11-3 and TRBJ2-1, with D possibly TRBD2 on 6 matching bases. V gave up 5 bases and J gave up 0 bases, with 11 bases separating them. Looked up from germline, CDR1 is SGHNT and CDR2 is YENEEA. The CDR3 is 15 residues long. CDR3 bases: TGTGCCAGCAGCCCAGGACTAAGCTCCTACAATGAGCAGTTCTTC. Protein product: CASSPGLSSYNEQFF.

The CDR3 DNA is TGTGCCAGCAGCATGACAGGCACTGAAGCTTTCTTT. This codes for CASSMTGTEAFF. The chain carries TRBV9 and TRBJ1-1; maybe TRBD1 (6 bases). Germline loops: CDR1 SGDLS, CDR2 YYNGEE. V lost 4 bases and J 4 bases, leaving 8 bases between the germline ends. The CDR3 spans 12 residues.

In DNA form, the CDR3 reads TGTGCCAGCAGTTTTTTGGGGGGAAATCAGCCCCAGCATTTT. This encodes CASSFLGGNQPQHF. This rearrangement joins TRBV27 to TRBJ1-5, with a tentative D call TRBD1 (5 bases). Trimming stripped 3 bases from V and 4 bases from J, with 10 bases between. This CDR3 contains 14 residues. CDR1 and CDR2 from the germline V gene are MNHEY and SMNVEV (reference sequence).

The chain carries TRBV7-2 and TRBJ2-5, with D unresolved. Germline CDR1 SGHTA, CDR2 FQGNSA. The length of the CDR3 is 13 residues. Deletions cut 3 bases from V and 2 bases from J, with 7 bases between. In DNA, the CDR3 is TGTGCCAGCAGCTTCGCCGAACAAGAGACCCAGTACTTC. Residues: CASSFAEQETQYF.

V and J are TRBV19 and TRBJ2-3; TRBD2 matches 8 bases. The CDR3 contains 15 residues. Germline CDR1 is LNHDA and CDR2 is SQIVND (reference sequence). V trimming: 2 bases; J trimming: 4 bases; junction bases outside the gene matches: 5. CDR3 residues: CASSIIAGGSDTQYF. CDR3 bases: TGTGCCAGTAGTATAATCGCGGGAGGATCAGATACGCAGTATTTT.

This chain connects TRBV19 to TRBJ1-1, with a tentative D call TRBD1 (5 bases). Trimming removed 6 bases at V and 4 bases at J, with 12 bases between. This CDR3 has 13 residues. The germline V gene has CDR1 LNHDA and CDR2 SQIVND (reference sequence). This chain's CDR3 is CASSANQGTEAFF. CDR3 in DNA: TGTGCCAGTAGCGCAAACCAGGGCACTGAAGCTTTCTTT.

J is TRBJ2-4 and V is TRBV11-2; the D gene is possibly TRBD2 (6 bases). CDR3 length: 14 residues. V shed 2 bases and J shed 8 bases, with 13 bases lying between them. CDR1 is SGHAT, CDR2 FQNNGV, per germline. The CDR3 sequence is CASSLLSWRDIQYF. CDR3 DNA sequence: TGTGCCAGCAGCTTACTCTCCTGGAGGGACATTCAGTACTTC.

V gene TRBV7-6 combines with J gene TRBJ2-3; D is uncertain. The CDR3 has 14 residues. Germline CDR1 is SGHVS and CDR2 is FNYEAQ. Deletions cut 1 base from V and 5 bases from J, with 10 bases between. The CDR3 loop is CASSLEGFEDTQYF. The CDR3 DNA follows: TGTGCCAGCAGCTTAGAAGGGTTCGAAGATACGCAGTATTTT.

The CDR3 DNA follows: TGCGCCAGCAGCCAAGTGGCCAACTTGAACACTGAAGCTTTCTTT. Residues: CASSQVANLNTEAFF. The chain has TRBV4-3 and TRBJ1-1; D gene ambiguous. Trimming took 1 base from V and 0 from J, leaving 9 bases between them. Germline lookup yields CDR1 LGHNA and CDR2 YSLEER. This CDR3 is built from 15 residues.

The chain is built from TRBV27 and TRBJ2-4, with D perhaps matching TRBD2 (5 bases). The germline V gene encodes CDR1 MNHEY and CDR2 SMNVEV (reference sequence). This CDR3 region has 12 residues. Trimming took 6 bases from V and 11 from J, leaving 14 bases between them. CDR3 residues: CASREEFGFQYF. CDR3 nucleotides: TGTGCCAGCAGGGAGGAGTTTGGTTTTCAGTACTTC.

This chain joins TRBV20-1 and TRBJ1-2, with D unclear. V lost 5 bases and J 8 bases, leaving 6 bases between the germline ends. The CDR3 is 9 residues long. CDR1 is DFQATT and CDR2 is SNEGSKA in the germline V gene (reference sequence). CDR3 DNA sequence: TGCAGTGCTCATAACGGCTACACCTTC. As protein: CSAHNGYTF.

This chain joins TRBV30 and TRBJ2-7, with D perhaps being TRBD1 or TRBD2 (5 bases each). This CDR3 spans 12 amino acids. Trimming removed 3 bases from V and 5 bases from J, with 11 bases in between. In germline, CDR1 is GTSNPN, CDR2 SVGIG (reference sequence). The CDR3 here is CAWSEGFHEQYF. CDR3 coding DNA: TGTGCCTGGAGCGAGGGGTTCCACGAGCAGTACTTC. Full variable domain (outside the CDR3, taken from reference TRBV30 and TRBJ2-7): SQTIHQWPATLVQPVGSPLSLECTVEGTSNPNLYWYRQAAGRGLQLLFYSVGIGQISSEVPQNLSASRPQDRQFILSSKKLLLSDSGFYLCAWSEGFHEQYFGPGTRLTVT.

The V and J genes are TRBV11-2 and TRBJ2-5; a weak D match, TRBD2 (6 bases). Trimming shortened V by 2 bases and J by 4 bases, and 14 bases separated the two germline ends. The CDR3 length is 15 residues. Germline values: CDR1 SGHAT, CDR2 FQNNGV. CDR3 bases: TGTGCCAGCAGCTTATTCGCGGGGACGGGAGAGACCCAGTACTTC. Its protein is CASSLFAGTGETQYF.

The rearrangement joins TRBV28 to TRBJ2-3; 7 bases match TRBD2. The CDR3 is made up of 16 amino acids. V was clipped by 7 bases and J by 1 base; unmatched bases: 11. Germline V lookup: CDR1 MDHEN, CDR2 SYDVKM. DNA for the CDR3: TGTGCCAGCACTCCTAGGCCGGGAGGTCGCACAGATACGCAGTATTTT. This codes for CASTPRPGGRTDTQYF.